This T cell receptor beta chain was sequenced during a study of coeliac disease. Turning to this clone: Its antigen remains unidentified.

This table comes from immunoSEQ multiplex PCR, and its TCRdb copy is limited to in-frame clones, with some not included. The repertoire holds more than 2,000 clones, 66% seen once, with 13% to 15% in the top ten. After removal of 10 bases from V and 0 bases from J, the junction contained 7 bases not matched to a gene. The CDR3 spans 14 residues. Germline V gene lookup returns CDR1 LNHDA and CDR2 SQIVND (reference sequence). Whole-study findings and limits: Intraepithelial and lamina propria fractions were not highly pure. Known gliadin-specific TRB sequences: about 50% of the 18 coeliac samples, only 1 of 6 controls. Active celiac intraepithelial and lamina propria samples had lower TRB and TRG clonality than control samples.

The rearrangement joins TRBV19 to TRBJ2-3; the match to TRBD2 covers 7 bases. The specimen sequenced was lamina propria lymphocytes from the gut. The origin of this receptor is a woman between 65 and 79 years old with celiac disease on a gluten-free diet. The DNA of the CDR3 is TGTGCCACCGCCAGGGAGGGCAGCACAGATACGCAGTATTTT. This encodes CATAREGSTDTQYF.